These 6 T cell receptor beta chains were sequenced from one sample in a study of T-cell memory formation after mild COVID-19 listed by TCRdb under 2021. Library preparation used 5' RACE. The sequencing machine was an Illumina NovaSeq 6000. TCRdb passed the public sequencing reads through fastp at Q25 and MiXCR, retaining productive beta sequences. Identical CDR3 proteins give one entry, which carries the most common genes and DNA. In all, the sample holds 300,000 to 400,000 distinct CDR3 sequences, and 13% of those were seen once. In total, the top ten clones hold about a fifth of the sample. The sequencing input was PBMCs or a T cell subset sorted from them (not recorded which). Every receptor here comes from a man between 18 and 35 years old who had mild COVID-19 (a few samples of this study predate the infection). The sample titles of this study are shuffled in the database, so cell type and time point are left out; the donor was told from shared clones.

The rearrangement uses TRBV7-9 and TRBJ1-1; D remains unclear. Germline-derived CDR1 and CDR2 are SEHNR and FQNEAQ (reference sequence). V dropped 0 bases and J dropped 1 base, with 9 bases sitting between them. This CDR3 is 15 amino acids long. The CDR3 DNA follows: TGTGCCAGCAGCTTAGCGCGGCCAGGGAACACTGAAGCTTTCTTT. As protein: CASSLARPGNTEAFF.

The rearrangement uses TRBV29-1 and TRBJ2-1; TRBD2 is a possible D gene (6 bases). Germline V gene data show CDR1 as SQVTM and CDR2 as ANQGSEA. The CDR3 runs to 17 residues. V was clipped by 4 bases and J by 1 base, with 20 bases between them. The CDR3 protein is CSVGGDMETGSYNEQFF. Here the CDR3 DNA reads TGCAGCGTTGGGGGGGATATGGAGACGGGATCCTACAATGAGCAGTTCTTC.

This clonotype was recorded many times. The V gene is TRBV4-2, the J gene TRBJ1-5; maybe TRBD1 (5 bases). Trimming pared 6 bases from V and 2 bases from J, leaving 11 bases between. The CDR3 is 14 amino acids. Germline-derived CDR1 and CDR2 are LGHNA and YNFKEQ. This CDR3 is CASRDSTGNQPQHF. The CDR3, as DNA: TGTGCCAGCAGAGATTCGACAGGCAATCAGCCCCAGCATTTT.

V is TRBV7-9 and J is TRBJ2-2, with 7 positions matching TRBD1. In germline, CDR1 is SEHNR, CDR2 FQNEAQ (reference sequence). V gave up 7 bases and J gave up 1 base; unmatched junction bases: 3. This CDR3 is 14 amino acids long. CDR3: CASTRQGNTGELFF. The DNA for the CDR3 is TGTGCCAGCACCCGACAGGGGAACACCGGGGAGCTGTTTTTT.

In its sample, this clonotype was seen a few times. The rearrangement uses TRBV5-1 and TRBJ1-4; D might be TRBD1 (5 bases). V lost 4 bases, J lost 6 bases, and 16 bases lay in between. The CDR3 runs 15 residues. Germline loops: CDR1 SGHRS, CDR2 YFSETQ. Written as DNA, the CDR3 is TGCGCCAGCAGCCCTGCCGGGACCGCTGATGAAAAACTGTTTTTT. Residues: CASSPAGTADEKLFF.

V and J are TRBV25-1 and TRBJ2-3; 7 bases map to TRBD2. The CDR3 runs 15 residues. Per germline, CDR1 MGHDK and CDR2 SYGVNS. V lost 8 bases, J lost 2 bases, and 10 bases stayed unmatched. The CDR3 DNA sequence: TGTGCCAGCGCCGGGAGGCTCCCCCCCACAGATACGCAGTATTTT. Translated, it gives CASAGRLPPTDTQYF. The whole variable domain, filled in from reference TRBV25-1 and TRBJ2-3, reads EADIYQTPRYLVIGTGKKITLECSQTMGHDKMYWYQQDPGMELHLIHYSYGVNSTEKGDLSSESTVSRIRTEHFPLTLESARPSHTSQYLCASAGRLPPTDTQYFGPGTRLTVL.